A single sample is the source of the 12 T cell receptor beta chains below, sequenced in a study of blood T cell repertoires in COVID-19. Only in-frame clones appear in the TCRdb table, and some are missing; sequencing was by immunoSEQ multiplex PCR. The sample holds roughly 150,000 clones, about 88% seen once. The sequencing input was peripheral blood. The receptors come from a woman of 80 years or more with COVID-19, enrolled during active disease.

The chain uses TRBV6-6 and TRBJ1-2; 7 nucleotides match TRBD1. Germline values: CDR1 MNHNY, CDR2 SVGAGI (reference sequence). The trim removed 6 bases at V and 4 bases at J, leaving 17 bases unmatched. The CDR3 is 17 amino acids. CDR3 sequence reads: CASRRPAGPRGTYGYTF. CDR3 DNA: TGTGCCAGCAGGCGACCGGCCGGCCCCAGGGGGACCTATGGCTACACCTTC.

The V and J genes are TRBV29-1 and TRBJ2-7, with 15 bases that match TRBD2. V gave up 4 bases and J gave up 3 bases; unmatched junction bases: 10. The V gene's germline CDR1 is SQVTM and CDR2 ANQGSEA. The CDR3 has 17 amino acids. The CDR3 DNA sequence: TGCAGCGTTGGTGGGGCAGGGACTAGCGGGAGGTTCTACGAGCAGTACTTC. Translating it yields CSVGGAGTSGRFYEQYF.

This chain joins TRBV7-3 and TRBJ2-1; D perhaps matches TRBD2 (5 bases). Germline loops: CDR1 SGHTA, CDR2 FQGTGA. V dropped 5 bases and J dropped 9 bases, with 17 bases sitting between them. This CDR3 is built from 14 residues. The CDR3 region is CASSPAGRSGEQFF. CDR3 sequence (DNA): TGTGCCAGCAGCCCCGCTGGTAGGAGCGGTGAGCAGTTCTTC.

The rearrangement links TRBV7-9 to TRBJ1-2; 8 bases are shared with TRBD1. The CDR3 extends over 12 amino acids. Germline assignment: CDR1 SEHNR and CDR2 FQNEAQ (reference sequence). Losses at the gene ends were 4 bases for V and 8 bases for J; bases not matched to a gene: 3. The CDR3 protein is CASSSGGRGYTF. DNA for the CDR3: TGTGCCAGCAGCTCAGGGGGCAGGGGCTACACCTTC.

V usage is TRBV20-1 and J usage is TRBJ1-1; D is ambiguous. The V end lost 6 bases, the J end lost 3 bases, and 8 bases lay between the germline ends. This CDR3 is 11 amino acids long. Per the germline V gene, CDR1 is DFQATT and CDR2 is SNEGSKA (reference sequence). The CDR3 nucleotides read TGCAGTGCCGTCCGGTACACTGAAGCTTTCTTT. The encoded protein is CSAVRYTEAFF.

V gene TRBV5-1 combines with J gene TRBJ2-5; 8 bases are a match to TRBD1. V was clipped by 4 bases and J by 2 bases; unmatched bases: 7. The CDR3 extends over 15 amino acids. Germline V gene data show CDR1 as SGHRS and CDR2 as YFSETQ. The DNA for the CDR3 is TGCGCCAGCAGCCGGGGGACAGGAAGACAAGAGACCCAGTACTTC. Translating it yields CASSRGTGRQETQYF. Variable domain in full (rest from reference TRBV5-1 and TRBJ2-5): KAGVTQTPRYLIKTRGQQVTLSCSPISGHRSVSWYQQTPGQGLQFLFEYFSETQRNKGNFPGRFSGRQFSNSRSEMNVSTLELGDSALYLCASSRGTGRQETQYFGPGTRLLVL.

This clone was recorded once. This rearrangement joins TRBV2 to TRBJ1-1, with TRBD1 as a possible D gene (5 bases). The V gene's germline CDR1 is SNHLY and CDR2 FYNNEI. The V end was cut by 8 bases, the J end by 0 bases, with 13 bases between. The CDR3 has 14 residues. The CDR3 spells CASQQAPMNTEAFF. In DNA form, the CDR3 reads TGTGCCAGCCAACAGGCGCCCATGAACACTGAAGCTTTCTTT.

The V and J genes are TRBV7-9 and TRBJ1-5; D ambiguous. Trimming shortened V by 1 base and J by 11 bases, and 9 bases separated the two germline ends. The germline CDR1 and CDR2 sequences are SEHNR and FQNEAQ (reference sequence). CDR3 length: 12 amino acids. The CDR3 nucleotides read TGTGCCAGCAGCTTAGTCGCGGGAGCCCAGCATTTT. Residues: CASSLVAGAQHF.

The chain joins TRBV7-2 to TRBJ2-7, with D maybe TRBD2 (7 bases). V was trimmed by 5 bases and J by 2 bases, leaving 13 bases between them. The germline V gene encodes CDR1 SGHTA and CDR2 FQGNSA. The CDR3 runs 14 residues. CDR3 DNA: TGTGCCAGCAGCAGCGGGACACAAGCCTACGAGCAGTACTTC. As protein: CASSSGTQAYEQYF. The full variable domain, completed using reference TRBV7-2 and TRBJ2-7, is GAGVSQSPSNKVTEKGKDVELRCDPISGHTALYWYRQSLGQGLEFLIYFQGNSAPDKSGLPSDRFSAERTGGSVSTLTIQRTQQEDSAVYLCASSSGTQAYEQYFGPGTRLTVT.

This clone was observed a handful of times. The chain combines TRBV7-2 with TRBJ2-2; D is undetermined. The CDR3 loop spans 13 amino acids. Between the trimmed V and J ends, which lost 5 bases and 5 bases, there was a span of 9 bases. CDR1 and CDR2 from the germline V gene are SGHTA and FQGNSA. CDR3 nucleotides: TGTGCCAGCAGCACCTACGGGACCGGGGAGCTGTTTTTT. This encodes CASSTYGTGELFF.

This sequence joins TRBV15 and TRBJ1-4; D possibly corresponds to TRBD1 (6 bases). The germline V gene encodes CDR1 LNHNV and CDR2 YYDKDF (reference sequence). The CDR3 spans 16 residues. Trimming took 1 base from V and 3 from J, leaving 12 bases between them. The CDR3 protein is CATSRGGRSANEKLFF. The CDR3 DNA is TGTGCCACCAGCAGAGGGGGGCGGTCGGCTAATGAAAAACTGTTTTTT.

The CDR3 loop is CASSPSGGQPEAFF. CDR3 DNA: TGTGCCAGCAGCCCGAGCGGGGGTCAGCCTGAAGCTTTCTTT. V usage is TRBV9 and J usage is TRBJ1-1, with TRBD1 as a possible D gene (5 bases). V was cut by 4 bases and J by 6 bases, with 16 bases left in between. The CDR3 totals 14 residues. Germline V CDR1 and CDR2: SGDLS, YYNGEE.